These 16 T cell receptor beta chains originate from one sample sequenced in a study of early T cells in non-severe SARS-CoV-2 infection (dated by TCRdb to the early 2020s). The method was 5' RACE. Sequencing took place on a NextSeq 500. Through fastp at Q25 and MiXCR, TCRdb rebuilt clones from the public reads, retaining in-frame beta chains. Rows with a matching CDR3 protein are joined into one entry that keeps the most common DNA and genes. This sample comprises about 80,000 distinct CDR3 sequences, more than 4% of them detected only once. The ten largest clones capture under 8% of the sample. This sample comprised whole blood, obtained at baseline. Receptors were obtained from an adult who was a healthcare worker with PCR-confirmed SARS-CoV-2 infection or an uninfected control (not recorded which).

This clonotype appeared many times. This chain uses TRBV3-1 with TRBJ1-1, with 8 bases identical to TRBD1. V lost 3 bases, J lost 11 bases, and 11 bases stayed unmatched. Germline V lookup: CDR1 LGHDT, CDR2 YNNKEL (reference sequence). This CDR3 has 14 amino acids. For the CDR3, the DNA is TGTGCCAGCAGCCACTTACAGGGGGAAGGGATGGCTTTCTTT. It encodes CASSHLQGEGMAFF. The whole variable domain, filled in from reference TRBV3-1 and TRBJ1-1, reads DTAVSQTPKYLVTQMGNDKSIKCEQNLGHDTMYWYKQDSKKFLKIMFSYNNKELIINETVPNRFSPKSPDKAHLNLHINSLELGDSAVYFCASSHLQGEGMAFFGQGTRLTVV.

This clonotype has at least ten counts. The chain joins TRBV7-2 to TRBJ1-3; 7 nucleotides match TRBD1. The CDR3 spans 16 residues. From germline, CDR1 is SGHTA and CDR2 FQGNSA. The trim removed 4 bases at V and 0 bases at J, leaving 6 bases unmatched. In DNA form, the CDR3 reads TGTGCCAGCAGCTCATACAGGGGTAGCTCTGGAAACACCATATATTTT. The encoded protein is CASSSYRGSSGNTIYF.

This clonotype was seen many times. J is TRBJ1-1 and V is TRBV6-4, with a tentative D call TRBD1 (5 bases). The CDR3 length is 17 residues. Germline values: CDR1 MRHNA, CDR2 SNTAGT. V shed 3 bases and J shed 0 bases, with 17 bases lying between them. In DNA, the CDR3 is TGTGCCAGCAGTGAAGGCCCACGGGGACGCTTGAACACTGAAGCTTTCTTT. This translates into CASSEGPRGRLNTEAFF.

This clonotype has a handful of counts. This chain uses TRBV11-2 with TRBJ2-1; 12 positions agree with TRBD2. V lost 0 bases, J lost 7 bases, and 7 bases stayed unmatched. This CDR3 is built from 17 residues. Looked up from germline, CDR1 is SGHAT and CDR2 is FQNNGV. CDR3 sequence reads: CASSLDRASGRANEQFF. DNA for the CDR3: TGTGCCAGCAGCTTAGATAGGGCTAGCGGGAGGGCGAATGAGCAGTTCTTC.

The chain recombines TRBV27 with TRBJ1-2; D is unclear. Per germline, CDR1 MNHEY and CDR2 SMNVEV (reference sequence). CDR3 size: 15 residues. The V and J ends lost 5 bases and 0 bases respectively, with 13 bases between them. The CDR3 DNA follows: TGTGCCAGCAGTCCCTACCCGGGGACTAACTATGGCTACACCTTC. Translating it yields CASSPYPGTNYGYTF.

The chain employs TRBV29-1 and TRBJ1-1; 7 positions agree with TRBD1. This CDR3 spans 14 amino acids. The V and J ends lost 8 bases and 1 base, in that order; junction bases with no gene match: 10. CDR1 SQVTM and CDR2 ANQGSEA come from the germline V gene. CDR3 sequence reads: CSTKDRPQNTEAFF. The CDR3, as DNA: TGCAGCACCAAGGACAGGCCGCAGAACACTGAAGCTTTCTTT.

This clonotype was recorded many times. The rearrangement joins TRBV7-6 to TRBJ2-5, with D hard to call. CDR1 is SGHVS, CDR2 FNYEAQ, per germline. The CDR3 has 13 amino acids. The V and J ends lost 1 base and 5 bases respectively, with 8 bases between them. CDR3 region: CASSLVLRETQYF. In DNA form, the CDR3 reads TGTGCCAGCAGCTTAGTTCTCCGGGAGACCCAGTACTTC.

This clonotype was observed at least ten times. The gene calls are TRBV7-8 and TRBJ2-3; possibly TRBD2 for D (5 bases). V was trimmed by 1 base and J by 0 bases, leaving 11 bases between them. This CDR3 region has 16 residues. Germline values: CDR1 SGHVS, CDR2 FQNEAQ. The CDR3: CASSLVRRTSTDTQYF. As DNA, the CDR3 is TGTGCCAGCAGCTTAGTGCGGAGGACTAGCACAGATACGCAGTATTTT.

This clonotype came up many times. This chain uses TRBV29-1 with TRBJ2-3; D is perhaps TRBD1 (6 bases). Germline CDR1 reads SQVTM; CDR2 reads ANQGSEA. CDR3 length equals 15 residues. Trimming took off 6 bases at V and 1 base at J, with 17 bases between the two ends. CDR3 region: CSVATGYRGTDTQYF. For the CDR3, the DNA is TGCAGCGTGGCGACAGGTTACAGGGGCACAGATACGCAGTATTTT.

This clonotype was seen a handful of times. This chain uses TRBV20-1 with TRBJ1-4; D remains ambiguous. Germline V gene lookup returns CDR1 DFQATT and CDR2 SNEGSKA (reference sequence). There are 12 residues in the CDR3. V was cut by 5 bases and J by 4 bases, with 8 bases left in between. In DNA, the CDR3 is TGCAGTGCTGGGGAAGATAATGAAAAACTGTTTTTT. It specifies CSAGEDNEKLFF.

This clonotype was seen ten or more times. The rearrangement uses TRBV5-1 and TRBJ2-3; a possible D gene is TRBD2 (6 bases). CDR1 is SGHRS and CDR2 is YFSETQ in the germline V gene. Trimming stripped 1 base from V and 2 bases from J, with 11 bases between. The CDR3 has 15 residues. CDR3 in amino acids: CASSLLGRITDTQYF. The CDR3 DNA follows: TGCGCCAGCAGCTTGCTCGGGAGAATCACAGATACGCAGTATTTT. Based on the CDR3 plus reference TRBV5-1 and TRBJ2-3, the full variable domain is KAGVTQTPRYLIKTRGQQVTLSCSPISGHRSVSWYQQTPGQGLQFLFEYFSETQRNKGNFPGRFSGRQFSNSRSEMNVSTLELGDSALYLCASSLLGRITDTQYFGPGTRLTVL.

The J gene is TRBJ2-2, the V gene TRBV2, with 7 bases fitting TRBD1. The CDR3 loop spans 12 amino acids. The junction had 4 bases not matched to a gene; V was cut back by 9 bases and J by 6 bases. CDR1 SNHLY and CDR2 FYNNEI come from the germline V gene. CDR3 sequence reads: CARGTAAGELFF. DNA for the CDR3: TGTGCCAGGGGGACAGCCGCCGGGGAGCTGTTTTTT.

This clonotype was picked up many times. The CDR3: CASSVSSGSGETQYF. CDR3 sequence (DNA): TGTGCCAGCAGCGTTTCTAGCGGGAGTGGAGAGACCCAGTACTTC. J is TRBJ2-5 and V is TRBV9, with 10 bases aligning to TRBD2. Germline lookup yields CDR1 SGDLS and CDR2 YYNGEE. The CDR3 has 15 amino acids. Unmatched junction bases numbered 5, after V lost 2 bases and J lost 4 bases.

This clonotype was seen at least ten times. The DNA is omitted, as the CDR3 cannot be located on it reliably, and the CDR3 follows TCRdb's listing. V and J are TRBV21-1 and TRBJ1-5; the listed D gene, TRBD1, was not tested against the DNA. TRBV21-1 has pseudogene status. Inclusive of both ends, the CDR3 amounts to 14 amino acids. The CDR3 loop is CASSTKTYRCPQHF.

The table lists this clonotype with a few counts. The chain joins TRBV5-1 to TRBJ2-7; D not resolved. This CDR3 comprises 15 residues. Per the germline V gene, CDR1 is SGHRS and CDR2 is YFSETQ. The V gene lost 0 bases and the J gene lost 3 bases, with 13 bases spanning the gap. CDR3 nucleotide sequence: TGCGCCAGCAGCTTGGACAATTACTCTCTCTACGAGCAGTACTTC. It encodes CASSLDNYSLYEQYF. Together with reference TRBV5-1 and TRBJ2-7, the CDR3 gives the full variable domain: KAGVTQTPRYLIKTRGQQVTLSCSPISGHRSVSWYQQTPGQGLQFLFEYFSETQRNKGNFPGRFSGRQFSNSRSEMNVSTLELGDSALYLCASSLDNYSLYEQYFGPGTRLTVT.

This clonotype has just a few counts. J is TRBJ2-7 and V is TRBV2; 10 nucleotides line up with TRBD1. Germline V lookup: CDR1 SNHLY, CDR2 FYNNEI. V shed 11 bases and J 5 bases; nucleotides not matched to a gene: 21. The CDR3 loop spans 17 amino acids. The CDR3 spells CASLPYPVDRGNNEQYF. The CDR3 nucleotides read TGTGCCTCACTCCCATATCCCGTGGACAGGGGGAATAACGAGCAGTACTTC.